The sequence of this TCR beta chain was determined in a study of Graves' ophthalmopathy and Graves' hyperthyroidism. General study findings and limits: Sensitivity reached 85% to 90% and specificity roughly 82% for a 13-signature model separating ophthalmopathy from stable hyperthyroidism.

This clonotype was counted many times. Its antigen is currently unknown. Amplification of TCR beta CDR3 regions used RNA transcripts. An opening RT-PCR round employed HTBI primers and preceded a second-round multiplex PCR. One entry per CDR3 protein, called by TCRdb with MiXCR from the multiplex PCR reads. The table records roughly 400,000 distinct CDR3 sequences, about 18% of them present only once. Hyperthyroidism qualified as stable when ophthalmopathy did not develop within 18 months of follow-up. The authors used Ficoll-Paque density gradient centrifugation to separate PBMCs. The input was 8.5 to 10 ml of fresh peripheral blood. The CDR3 is 16 amino acids. CDR1 SGDLS and CDR2 YYNGEE come from the germline V gene. V lost 0 bases and J 5 bases, leaving 12 bases between the germline ends.

Sequencing was performed on peripheral blood. The TCR originated in an adult woman with stable Graves' hyperthyroidism. V is TRBV9 and J is TRBJ1-6, with D unclear. As DNA, the CDR3 is TGTGCCAGCAGCGTAGATCCCAGCGGAGATAATTCACCCCTCCACTTT. Translation gives CASSVDPSGDNSPLHF.